The source of this TCR beta chain is a study of blood T cell repertoires in COVID-19. Study at large: Samples came from the United States, Italy and Spain, spanning acute and convalescent COVID-19. Sample material is recorded as cDNA or gDNA derived from T cells, B-cell-depleted T cells, or PBMCs.

Participants were placed into cohorts based on the clinical history they reported. Original methodology: Amplifying reference gene primers gave estimates of nucleated cell counts. Assay used: immunoSEQ multiplex PCR; TCRdb lists only in-frame clones, some missing. The V and J calls and clone size come from that table; D and trimming were worked out from the DNA. In the table there are about 180,000 clones, 65% to 90% of which are singletons. The CDR3 spans 17 residues. J lost 7 bases, V lost 4 bases, and 14 bases had no gene match. The germline gives CDR1 KGHDR, CDR2 SFDVKD. Sequencing was performed on PBMCs or T cells enriched from blood (not recorded which). This receptor was identified in a man between 50 and 59 years old who had recovered from COVID-19. The genes are TRBV24-1 and TRBJ2-1; 8 bases are shared with TRBD2. CDR3 DNA sequence: TGTGCCACCAGTGAAAACCGGGGGGGGGTCGGCCATAATGAGCAGTTCTTC. Protein sequence: CATSENRGGVGHNEQFF.